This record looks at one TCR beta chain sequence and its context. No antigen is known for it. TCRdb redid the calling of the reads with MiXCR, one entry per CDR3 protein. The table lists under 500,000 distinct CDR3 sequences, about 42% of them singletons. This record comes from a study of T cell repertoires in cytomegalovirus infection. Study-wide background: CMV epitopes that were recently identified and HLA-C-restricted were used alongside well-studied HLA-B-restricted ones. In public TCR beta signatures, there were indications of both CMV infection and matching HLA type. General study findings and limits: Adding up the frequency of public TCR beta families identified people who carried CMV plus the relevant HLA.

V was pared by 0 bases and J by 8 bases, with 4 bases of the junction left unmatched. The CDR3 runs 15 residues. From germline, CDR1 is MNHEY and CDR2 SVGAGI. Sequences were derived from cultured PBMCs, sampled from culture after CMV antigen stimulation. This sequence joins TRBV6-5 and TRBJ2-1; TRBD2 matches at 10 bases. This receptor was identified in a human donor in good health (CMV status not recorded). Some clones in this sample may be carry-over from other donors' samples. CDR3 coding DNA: TGTGCCAGCAGTTACTCGTTCCTAGCGGGGGATGAGCAGTTCTTC. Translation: CASSYSFLAGDEQFF.